These T cell receptor beta chains were read from a single sample in a study of blood T cell repertoires in COVID-19. Sequenced by immunoSEQ multiplex PCR; TCRdb stores in-frame clones only, minus some. This sample has roughly 34,000 clones, with about 90% found just once. Material for sequencing was peripheral blood. The source is a man in his sixties with active COVID-19. Both conserved end residues are part of each CDR3. A D gene is named only where the DNA matches it firmly. The listing skips clone size in some rows; elsewhere it reads once, few, many or a size class.

clone size	V gene	D gene	J gene	CDR3 protein	CDR3 DNA
once	TRBV6-6	NA	TRBJ2-2	CASPRVPGGTGELFF	TGTGCCAGCCCCCGGGTTCCCGGGGGCACCGGGGAGCTGTTTTTT
NA	TRBV27	NA	TRBJ1-1	CASRLAPRGNTEAFF	TGTGCCAGCAGATTGGCCCCCAGGGGTAACACTGAAGCTTTCTTT
NA	TRBV6-2/TRBV6-3	NA	TRBJ2-5	CASSYLADQETQYF	TGTGCCAGCAGTTACTTAGCGGATCAAGAGACCCAGTACTTC
once	TRBV19	NA	TRBJ1-3	CASSASTGPGNTIYF	TGTGCCAGTAGTGCCTCGACAGGTCCTGGAAACACCATATATTTT
once	TRBV7-8	TRBD1	TRBJ2-2	CASSWQGESGELFF	TGTGCCAGCAGCTGGCAGGGGGAGTCCGGGGAGCTGTTTTTT
NA	TRBV6-5	TRBD1	TRBJ1-1	CASKMDREGTEAFF	TGTGCCAGCAAGATGGACAGGGAGGGGACTGAAGCTTTCTTT
once	TRBV5-1	NA	TRBJ2-5	CASRGAPRETQYF	TGCGCCAGCAGGGGGGCCCCCCGGGAGACCCAGTACTTC
NA	TRBV2	TRBD2	TRBJ2-2	CASSAPGLHNTGELFF	TGTGCCAGCAGTGCTCCGGGACTACACAACACCGGGGAGCTGTTTTTT
NA	TRBV7-2	TRBD1	TRBJ2-5	CASSSQGVQETQYF	TGTGCCAGCAGCTCGCAGGGGGTCCAAGAGACCCAGTACTTC
NA	TRBV10-3	NA	TRBJ1-1	CAISDPGRDTEAFF	TGTGCCATCAGTGACCCAGGGAGGGACACTGAAGCTTTCTTT
NA	TRBV7-9	NA	TRBJ2-3	CASSPDSGEQYF	TGTGCCAGCAGCCCCGACTCTGGAGAGCAGTATTTT
NA	TRBV19	NA	TRBJ1-1	CASKSAGWVAEAFF	TGTGCCAGTAAGTCGGCAGGGTGGGTCGCTGAAGCTTTCTTT
once	TRBV4-1	TRBD2	TRBJ2-3	CASSHQPRGGTDTQYF	TGCGCCAGCAGCCACCAACCTCGGGGGGGCACAGATACGCAGTATTTT
NA	TRBV5-1	TRBD1	TRBJ2-2	CASGQGYTGELFF	TGCGCCAGCGGACAGGGATACACCGGGGAGCTGTTTTTT
NA	TRBV5-4	NA	TRBJ2-6	CASSLPDNSGANVLTF	TGTGCCAGCAGCTTGCCTGACAACTCTGGGGCCAACGTCCTGACTTTC
NA	TRBV2	NA	TRBJ2-7	CASRDGSRGVNYEQYF	TGTGCCAGCAGGGACGGGTCCAGGGGTGTCAACTACGAGCAGTACTTC
NA	TRBV4-1	NA	TRBJ1-3	CASSLPGLTPGNTIYF	TGCGCCAGCAGCCTACCGGGACTGACACCTGGAAACACCATATATTTT
NA	TRBV9	TRBD1	TRBJ1-2	CASSVWDSLDGYTF	TGTGCCAGCAGCGTATGGGACAGTCTAGACGGCTACACCTTC
NA	TRBV5-8	NA	TRBJ1-2	CASPGGGVDGYTF	TGTGCCAGCCCCGGAGGGGGGGTGGATGGCTACACCTTC
NA	TRBV4-1	NA	TRBJ1-1	CASSQYRVRTEAFF	TGCGCCAGCAGCCAGTACAGGGTGCGCACTGAAGCTTTCTTT
NA	TRBV4-1	NA	TRBJ1-5	CASSQQHGGDQPQHF	TGCGCCAGCAGCCAGCAACACGGGGGGGATCAGCCCCAGCATTTT
NA	TRBV29-1	NA	TRBJ1-2	CSAGEGSRHF	TGCAGCGCCGGGGAGGGCTCAAGGCACTTC
NA	TRBV18	TRBD1	TRBJ1-4	CASSLKPGQGAEKLFF	TGTGCCAGCTCGCTAAAGCCGGGACAGGGTGCTGAAAAACTGTTTTTT
NA	TRBV15	TRBD2	TRBJ2-1	CATSRDWGTSGGGQQFF	TGTGCCACCAGCAGAGATTGGGGAACTAGCGGGGGGGGCCAGCAGTTCTTC
NA	TRBV28	NA	TRBJ2-3	CASHRGTDTQYF	TGTGCCAGCCACCGGGGCACAGATACGCAGTATTTT
once	TRBV24-1	TRBD1	TRBJ2-3	CATSLPLQGADTQYF	TGTGCCACCAGCCTACCTCTCCAGGGGGCGGATACGCAGTATTTT
NA	TRBV18	TRBD2	TRBJ2-5	CASSPTSGGLQETQYF	TGTGCCAGCTCACCTACTAGCGGGGGACTCCAAGAGACCCAGTACTTC
NA	TRBV19	NA	TRBJ1-6	CASSASLQGSSYNSPLHF	TGTGCCAGTAGTGCCAGTCTACAGGGAAGCTCCTATAATTCACCCCTCCACTTT
few	TRBV24-1	NA	TRBJ1-6	CATSDLSAAEDNSPLHF	TGTGCCACCAGTGATTTGTCGGCCGCGGAAGATAATTCACCCCTCCACTTT
NA	TRBV2	TRBD2	TRBJ2-1	CASTYSGLAGVYNEQFF	TGTGCCAGCACCTATTCCGGACTAGCGGGGGTCTACAATGAGCAGTTCTTC
NA	TRBV6-5	TRBD2	TRBJ2-7	CASSFREGSPKEQYF	TGTGCCAGCAGTTTCCGGGAGGGGTCGCCTAAGGAGCAGTACTTC
NA	TRBV27	NA	TRBJ2-3	CASSFREGDTQYF	TGTGCCAGCAGTTTCCGAGAGGGAGATACGCAGTATTTT
NA	TRBV7-9	NA	TRBJ2-5	CASSQPVNRGGEETQYF	TGTGCCAGCAGCCAACCCGTGAACAGGGGGGGTGAAGAGACCCAGTACTTC
few	TRBV3-1/TRBV3-2	NA	TRBJ2-7	CASSPSLGYNYEQYF	TGTGCCAGCAGCCCGTCCCTCGGGTATAACTACGAGCAGTACTTC
NA	TRBV5-1	NA	TRBJ2-7	CASSPPSSYEQYF	TGCGCCAGCAGCCCCCCGAGCTCCTACGAGCAGTACTTC
NA	TRBV5-6	TRBD1	TRBJ1-2	CASSLVQGADGYTF	TGTGCCAGCAGCTTGGTTCAGGGGGCGGATGGCTACACCTTC
NA	TRBV9	TRBD2	TRBJ2-1	CASSPGTSGGYNEQFF	TGTGCCAGCAGCCCAGGGACTAGCGGGGGCTACAATGAGCAGTTCTTC
NA	TRBV19	TRBD1	TRBJ2-5	CATGRDRQETQYF	TGTGCCACCGGCCGGGACAGACAAGAGACCCAGTACTTC
NA	TRBV7-8	NA	TRBJ2-1	CASSPGSPIYNEQFF	TGTGCCAGCAGCCCTGGCTCCCCCATTTACAATGAGCAGTTCTTC
NA	TRBV14	NA	TRBJ2-3	CASSHGKWGGAESDTQYF	TGTGCCAGCAGCCATGGCAAATGGGGGGGGGCCGAATCAGATACGCAGTATTTT
NA	TRBV19	NA	TRBJ2-1	CASSIGRSSRGEQFF	TGTGCCAGTAGTATAGGCAGGTCATCCCGGGGTGAGCAGTTCTTC
NA	TRBV18	NA	TRBJ1-1	CASSPLEGRGTEAFF	TGTGCCAGCTCACCTCTGGAGGGTAGGGGCACTGAAGCTTTCTTT
NA	TRBV7-9	NA	TRBJ2-2	CASSPRGGATTMGELFF	TGTGCCAGCAGCCCCCGGGGAGGTGCAACCACTATGGGGGAGCTGTTTTTT
NA	TRBV4-1	TRBD1	TRBJ1-5	CASSQETGISNQPQHF	TGCGCCAGCAGCCAAGAGACAGGGATTAGCAATCAGCCCCAGCATTTT
NA	TRBV6-1	NA	TRBJ2-7	CASSEAWSEQYF	TGTGCCAGCAGTGAAGCGTGGAGCGAGCAGTACTTC
NA	TRBV24-1	NA	TRBJ1-5	CATSRPGANQPQHF	TGTGCCACCAGCCGGCCTGGGGCAAACCAGCCCCAGCATTTT
NA	TRBV19	NA	TRBJ1-1	CASSLGGTETEAFF	TGTGCCAGTAGCCTAGGGGGAACCGAAACTGAAGCTTTCTTT
NA	TRBV5-4	NA	TRBJ1-2	CASSLALLPYGYTF	TGTGCCAGCAGCTTGGCATTACTCCCCTATGGCTACACCTTC
NA	TRBV5-6	NA	TRBJ1-1	CASSLVAGATEAFF	TGTGCCAGCAGCTTGGTGGCAGGGGCCACTGAAGCTTTCTTT
NA	TRBV7-9	NA	TRBJ1-2	CASSRPRDYGYTF	TGTGCCAGCAGCAGACCCAGGGACTATGGCTACACCTTC